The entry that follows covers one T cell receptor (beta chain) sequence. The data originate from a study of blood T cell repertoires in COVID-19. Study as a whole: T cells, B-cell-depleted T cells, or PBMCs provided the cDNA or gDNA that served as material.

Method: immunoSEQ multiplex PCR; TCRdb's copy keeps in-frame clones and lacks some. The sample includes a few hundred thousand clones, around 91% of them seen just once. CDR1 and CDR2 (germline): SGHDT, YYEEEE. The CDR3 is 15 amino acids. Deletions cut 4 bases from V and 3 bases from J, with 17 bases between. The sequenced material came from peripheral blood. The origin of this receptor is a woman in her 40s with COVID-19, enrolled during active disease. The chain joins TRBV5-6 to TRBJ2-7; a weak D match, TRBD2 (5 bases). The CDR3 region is CASSNEVTGVYEQYF. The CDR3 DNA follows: TGTGCCAGCAGCAACGAGGTTACCGGGGTCTACGAGCAGTACTTC.